This TCR beta chain came from a study of T cell clonality in common variable immunodeficiency. The trim removed 9 bases at V and 4 bases at J, leaving 5 bases unmatched. This CDR3 is 13 amino acids long. Germline V lookup: CDR1 LNHDA, CDR2 SQIVND (reference sequence). CVID and control samples used equivalent genomic DNA input. Clones were read by immunoSEQ multiplex PCR, and TCRdb kept only the in-frame ones, dropping some. The sample includes approximately 21,000 clones, none of them occurring once. Study observations and caveats: Shared TCRbeta clones were fewer between CVID subjects than controls. In common variable immunodeficiency, TCR beta chains reportedly carried fewer deletions and N-nucleotide insertions.

This clone came up a few times. The antigen is undetermined. Read coverage stops 3 residues before the CDR3 terminus; the germline J gene supplies the remainder. The TCR originated in a human donor with common variable immunodeficiency. Sequences were obtained from peripheral blood mononuclear cells. The V and J genes are TRBV19 and TRBJ2-1, with 8 bases that match TRBD2. The CDR3 DNA, read in part, is TGTGCCAGCTCTAGCGGGCCTTACAATGAG. This sequence encodes CASSSGPYNE. The entire CDR3 reads CASSSGPYNEQFF.